Below are 10 T cell receptor beta chains sequenced from a single sample in a study of cytomegalovirus exposure and HLA in healthy donors (TCRdb year 2017). The library came from the immunoSEQ multiplex PCR assay. A mixture of 60 forward primers for TCR Vbeta segments and 13 reverse primers for TCR Jbeta segments was used in the multiplex PCR. TCRdb obtained this table from immuneACCESS and retained in-frame rearrangements with V and J assigned. These tables miss some clones; where compared with another copy, unresolved V genes account for less than half of the shortfall, and the remainder is unexplained. A total of 100,000 to 150,000 clones appear in this sample, about 79% of them only once. 2.5% to 3.5% of the sample goes to the ten largest clones. Material: PBMCs. The receptors here all came from a woman under 30 in good health and CMV-seropositive.

The chain is built from TRBV10-3 and TRBJ1-1; D perhaps matches TRBD1 (6 bases). The CDR3 extends over 13 amino acids. Germline values: CDR1 ENHRY, CDR2 SYGVKD. The ends were cut back, 3 bases at V and 5 bases at J, with 10 bases in the middle. This CDR3 reads CAISDTGRTEAFF. In DNA form, the CDR3 reads TGTGCCATCAGTGATACAGGGAGAACTGAAGCTTTCTTT.

The J gene is TRBJ1-2, the V gene TRBV5-4; D is perhaps TRBD1 (6 bases). CDR3 length: 12 amino acids. The ends were cut back, 0 bases at V and 8 bases at J, with 8 bases in the middle. CDR1 is SGHNT, CDR2 YYREEE, per germline (reference sequence). The CDR3 region has the DNA TGTGCCAGCAGCTTGGACAGGGAAGGCTACACCTTC. It translates to CASSLDREGYTF. The whole variable domain, remainder taken from reference TRBV5-4 and TRBJ1-2, is ETGVTQSPTHLIKTRGQQVTLRCSSQSGHNTVSWYQQALGQGPQFIFQYYREEENGRGNFPPRFSGLQFPNYSSELNVNALELDDSALYLCASSLDREGYTFGSGTRLTVV.

This clone came up once. The CDR3 is CASSEGLAGATDTQYF. For the CDR3, the DNA is TGCGCCAGCAGTGAAGGACTAGCGGGGGCCACAGATACGCAGTATTTT. The chain employs TRBV10-2 and TRBJ2-3, with 13 bases that match TRBD2. J gave up 2 bases and V 3 bases, and 2 bases lay outside the gene matches. The CDR3 is made up of 16 amino acids. CDR1 WSHSY and CDR2 SAAADI come from the germline V gene.

The chain joins TRBV2 to TRBJ1-4; D unresolved. CDR1 and CDR2 from the germline V gene are SNHLY and FYNNEI. The CDR3 consists of 13 residues. V gave up 0 bases and J gave up 8 bases, with 7 bases separating them. The CDR3 reads CASSEAQYEKLFF. DNA of the CDR3: TGTGCCAGCAGTGAAGCACAATACGAAAAACTGTTTTTT.

This chain connects TRBV10-3 to TRBJ1-6; D is perhaps TRBD1 (6 bases). Germline V gene sequence: CDR1 ENHRY, CDR2 SYGVKD. The CDR3 totals 16 residues. The ends were cut back, 6 bases at V and 5 bases at J, with 17 bases in the middle. The CDR3 here is CAIRVQGEGNNSPLHF. The CDR3 bases are TGTGCCATCAGGGTACAGGGAGAGGGGAATAATTCACCCCTCCACTTT.

J is TRBJ2-3 and V is TRBV30, with D maybe TRBD1 (5 bases). Per germline, CDR1 GTSNPN and CDR2 SVGIG (reference sequence). Trimming left V 0 bases short and J 5 bases short, with 15 bases between. The CDR3 covers 15 residues. CDR3 sequence: CAWSVGATLGDTQYF. Written as DNA, the CDR3 is TGTGCCTGGAGTGTAGGGGCGACACTCGGAGATACGCAGTATTTT.

This clone appeared once. The gene calls are TRBV7-9 and TRBJ2-5, with D hard to call. Germline lookup yields CDR1 SEHNR and CDR2 FQNEAQ (reference sequence). The CDR3 sequence is 12 residues long. The germline V and J ends were trimmed by 3 bases and 5 bases, with 7 bases remaining between them. The CDR3 loop is CASSLFEETQYF. The CDR3, as DNA: TGTGCCAGCAGCTTGTTCGAGGAGACCCAGTACTTC.

The V call is TRBV6-5, the J call TRBJ2-2, with D possibly TRBD2 on 6 matching bases. V dropped 6 bases and J dropped 6 bases, with 11 bases sitting between them. The CDR3 sequence is 13 residues long. The germline V gene has CDR1 MNHEY and CDR2 SVGAGI. The CDR3 here is CASSLGGSGELFF. CDR3 sequence (DNA): TGTGCCAGCAGCCTGGGAGGATCCGGGGAGCTGTTTTTT.

The chain has TRBV5-1 and TRBJ2-5; TRBD2 agrees at 9 bases. The CDR3 sequence is 14 residues long. Germline CDR1 SGHRS, CDR2 YFSETQ. Germline trimming cut 4 bases from V and 5 bases from J; bases unmatched to any gene: 6. CDR3 sequence reads: CASSPGTSMETQYF. CDR3 coding DNA: TGCGCCAGCAGCCCCGGGACTAGCATGGAGACCCAGTACTTC.

The genes are TRBV11-1 and TRBJ2-1, with 10 bases that match TRBD2. The germline V gene encodes CDR1 SGHAT and CDR2 FQDESV (reference sequence). V trimming: 3 bases; J trimming: 10 bases; junction bases outside the gene matches: 9. CDR3 length: 15 residues. CDR3 protein: CASSFALAGSGEQFF. For the CDR3, the DNA is TGTGCCAGCAGCTTTGCACTAGCGGGGTCTGGCGAGCAGTTCTTC. The full variable domain, with the rest looked up from reference TRBV11-1 and TRBJ2-1, is EAEVAQSPRYKITEKSQAVAFWCDPISGHATLYWYRQILGQGPELLVQFQDESVVDDSQLPKDRFSAERLKGVDSTLKIQPAELGDSAMYLCASSFALAGSGEQFFGPGTRLTVL.